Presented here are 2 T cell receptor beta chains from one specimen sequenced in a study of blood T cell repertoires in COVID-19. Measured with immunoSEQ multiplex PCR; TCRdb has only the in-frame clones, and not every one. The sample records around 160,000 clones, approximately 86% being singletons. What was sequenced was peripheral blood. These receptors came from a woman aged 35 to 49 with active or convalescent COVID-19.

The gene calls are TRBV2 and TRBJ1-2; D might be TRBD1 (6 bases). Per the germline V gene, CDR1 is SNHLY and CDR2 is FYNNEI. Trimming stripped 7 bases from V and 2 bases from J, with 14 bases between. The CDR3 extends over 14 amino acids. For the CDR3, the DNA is TGTGCCAGCAAGATGAGGGGGGGGAACTATGGCTACACCTTC. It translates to CASKMRGGNYGYTF.

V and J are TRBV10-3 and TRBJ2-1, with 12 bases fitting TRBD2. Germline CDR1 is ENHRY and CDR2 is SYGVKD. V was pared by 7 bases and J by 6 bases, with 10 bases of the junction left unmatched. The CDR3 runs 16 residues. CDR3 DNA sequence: TGTGCCATCACCCCATGGACTAGCGGGAATATCAATGAGCAGTTCTTC. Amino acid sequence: CAITPWTSGNINEQFF.